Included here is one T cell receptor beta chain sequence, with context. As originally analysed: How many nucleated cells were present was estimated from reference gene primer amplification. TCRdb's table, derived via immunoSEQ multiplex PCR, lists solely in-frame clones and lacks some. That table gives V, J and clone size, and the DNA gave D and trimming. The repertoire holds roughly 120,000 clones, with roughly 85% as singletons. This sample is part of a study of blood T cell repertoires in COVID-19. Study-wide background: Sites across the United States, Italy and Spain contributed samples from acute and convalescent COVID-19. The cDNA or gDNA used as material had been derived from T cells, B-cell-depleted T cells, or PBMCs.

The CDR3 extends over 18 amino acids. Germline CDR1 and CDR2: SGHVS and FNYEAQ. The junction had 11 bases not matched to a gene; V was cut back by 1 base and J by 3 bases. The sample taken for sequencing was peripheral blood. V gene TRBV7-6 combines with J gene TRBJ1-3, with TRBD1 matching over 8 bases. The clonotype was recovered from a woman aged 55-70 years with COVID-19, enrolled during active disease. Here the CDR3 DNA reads TGTGCCAGCAGCTTAGAAGCGCCTCAGGGGGCGCGTGGAAACACCATATATTTT. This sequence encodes CASSLEAPQGARGNTIYF.